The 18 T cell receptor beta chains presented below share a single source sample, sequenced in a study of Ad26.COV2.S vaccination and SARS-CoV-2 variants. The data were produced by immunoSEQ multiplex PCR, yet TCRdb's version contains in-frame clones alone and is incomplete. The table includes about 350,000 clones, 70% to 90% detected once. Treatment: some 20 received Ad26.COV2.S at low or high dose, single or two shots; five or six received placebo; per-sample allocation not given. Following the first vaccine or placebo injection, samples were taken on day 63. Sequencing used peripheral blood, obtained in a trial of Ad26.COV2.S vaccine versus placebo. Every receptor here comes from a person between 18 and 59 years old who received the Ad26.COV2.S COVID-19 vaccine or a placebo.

The CDR3 spells CASSIISGGQETQYF. The CDR3 DNA is TGTGCCAGTAGTATAATTAGCGGGGGGCAAGAGACCCAGTACTTC. The chain recombines TRBV19 with TRBJ2-5; 10 nucleotides agree with TRBD2. The CDR3 sequence is 15 residues long. Germline lookup yields CDR1 LNHDA and CDR2 SQIVND (reference sequence). V lost 2 bases, J lost 2 bases, and 2 bases stayed unmatched.

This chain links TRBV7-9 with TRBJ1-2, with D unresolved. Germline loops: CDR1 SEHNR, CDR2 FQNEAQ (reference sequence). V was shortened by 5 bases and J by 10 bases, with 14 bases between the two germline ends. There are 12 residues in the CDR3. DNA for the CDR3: TGTGCCAGCAGCCCCAAAGAAGAGCACTACACCTTC. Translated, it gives CASSPKEEHYTF.

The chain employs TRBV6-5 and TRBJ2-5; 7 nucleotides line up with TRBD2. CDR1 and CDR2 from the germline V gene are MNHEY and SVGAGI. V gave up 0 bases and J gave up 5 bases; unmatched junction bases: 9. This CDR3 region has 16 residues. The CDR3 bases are TGTGCCAGCAGTTACTCCCCGGGGGGTAGTGCGGAGACCCAGTACTTC. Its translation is CASSYSPGGSAETQYF.

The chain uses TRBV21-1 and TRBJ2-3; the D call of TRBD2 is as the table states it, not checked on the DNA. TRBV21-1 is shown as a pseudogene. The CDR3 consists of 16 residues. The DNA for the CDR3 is TGTGCCAGCAGCCCGGGACTTCGGCCGAGCACAGATACGCAGTATTTT. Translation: CASSPGLRPSTDTQYF.

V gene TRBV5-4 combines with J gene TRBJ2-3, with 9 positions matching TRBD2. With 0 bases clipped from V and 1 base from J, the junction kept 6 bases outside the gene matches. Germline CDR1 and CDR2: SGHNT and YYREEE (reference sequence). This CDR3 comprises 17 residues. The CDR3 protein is CASSLGSGRTRTDTQYF. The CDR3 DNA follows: TGTGCCAGCAGCTTGGGGAGCGGGAGGACCCGCACAGATACGCAGTATTTT.

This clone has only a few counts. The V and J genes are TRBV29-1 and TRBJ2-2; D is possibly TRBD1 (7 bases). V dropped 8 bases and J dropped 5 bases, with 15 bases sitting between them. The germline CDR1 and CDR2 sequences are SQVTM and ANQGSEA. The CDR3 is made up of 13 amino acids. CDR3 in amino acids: CSITTGRTGELFF. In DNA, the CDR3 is TGCAGCATCACGACAGGGAGGACCGGGGAGCTGTTTTTT.

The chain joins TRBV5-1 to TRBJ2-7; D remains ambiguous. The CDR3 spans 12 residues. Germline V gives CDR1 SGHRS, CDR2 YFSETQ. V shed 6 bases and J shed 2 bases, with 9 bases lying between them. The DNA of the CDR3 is TGCGCCAGCATGCAGAATCCCTACGAGCAGTACTTC. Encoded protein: CASMQNPYEQYF.

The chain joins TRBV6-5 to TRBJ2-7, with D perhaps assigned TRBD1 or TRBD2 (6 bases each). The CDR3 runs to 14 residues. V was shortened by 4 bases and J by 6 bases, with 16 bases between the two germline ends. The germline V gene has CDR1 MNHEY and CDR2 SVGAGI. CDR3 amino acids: CASSWGALNSEQYF. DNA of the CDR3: TGTGCCAGCAGTTGGGGGGCCCTCAACTCCGAGCAGTACTTC.

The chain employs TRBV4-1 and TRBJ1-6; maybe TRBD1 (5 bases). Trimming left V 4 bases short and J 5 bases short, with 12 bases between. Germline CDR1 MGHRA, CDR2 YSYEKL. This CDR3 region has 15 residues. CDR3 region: CASSRSWGDNSPLHF. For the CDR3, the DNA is TGCGCCAGCAGCCGAAGTTGGGGGGATAATTCACCCCTCCACTTT.

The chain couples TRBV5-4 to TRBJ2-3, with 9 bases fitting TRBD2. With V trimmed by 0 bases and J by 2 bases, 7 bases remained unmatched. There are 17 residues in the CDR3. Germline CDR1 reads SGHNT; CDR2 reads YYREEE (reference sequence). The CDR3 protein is CASSLGIAGDPTDTQYF. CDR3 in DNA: TGTGCCAGCAGCTTGGGAATAGCGGGGGACCCCACAGATACGCAGTATTTT.

The CDR3 DNA reads as TGCGCCAGCAGCCAAGAATTCCAAGTTGCGGGGGCCGTTAGCACAGATACGCAGTATTTT. It codes for CASSQEFQVAGAVSTDTQYF. The rearrangement uses TRBV4-3 and TRBJ2-3; tentatively, D is TRBD2 (7 bases). V was shortened by 0 bases and J by 0 bases, with 22 bases between the two germline ends. This CDR3 has 20 amino acids. In germline, CDR1 is LGHNA, CDR2 YSLEER.

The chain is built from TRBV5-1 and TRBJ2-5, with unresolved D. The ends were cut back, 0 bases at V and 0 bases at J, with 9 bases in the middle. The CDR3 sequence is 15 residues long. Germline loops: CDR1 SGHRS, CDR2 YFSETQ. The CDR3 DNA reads TGCGCCAGCAGCTTGGAAGGCGGACACCAAGAGACCCAGTACTTC. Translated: CASSLEGGHQETQYF.

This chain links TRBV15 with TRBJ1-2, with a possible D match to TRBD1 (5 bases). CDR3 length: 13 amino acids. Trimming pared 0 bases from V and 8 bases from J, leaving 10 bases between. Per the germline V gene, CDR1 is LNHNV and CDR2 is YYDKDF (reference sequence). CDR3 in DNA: TGTGCCACCAGCAGAGAGGGGCGTGGAGGCTACACCTTC. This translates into CATSREGRGGYTF.

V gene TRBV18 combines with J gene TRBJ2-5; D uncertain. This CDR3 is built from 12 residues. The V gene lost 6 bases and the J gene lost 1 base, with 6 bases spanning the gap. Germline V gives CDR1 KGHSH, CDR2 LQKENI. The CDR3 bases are TGTGCCAGCTCTCGGCTCCAAGAGACCCAGTACTTC. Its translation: CASSRLQETQYF.

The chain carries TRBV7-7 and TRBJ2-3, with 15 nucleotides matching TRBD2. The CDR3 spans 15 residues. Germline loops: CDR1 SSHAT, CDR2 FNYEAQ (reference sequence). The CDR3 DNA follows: TGTGCTAGCTCCCAAGGAGGGACTAGCGGGGGGCGTGTGTATTTT. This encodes CASSQGGTSGGRVYF.

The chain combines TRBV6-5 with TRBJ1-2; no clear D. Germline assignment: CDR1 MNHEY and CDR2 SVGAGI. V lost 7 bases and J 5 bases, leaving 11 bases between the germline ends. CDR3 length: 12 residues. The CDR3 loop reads CASKLPGYGYTF. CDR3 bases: TGTGCCAGCAAACTTCCGGGGTATGGCTACACCTTC.

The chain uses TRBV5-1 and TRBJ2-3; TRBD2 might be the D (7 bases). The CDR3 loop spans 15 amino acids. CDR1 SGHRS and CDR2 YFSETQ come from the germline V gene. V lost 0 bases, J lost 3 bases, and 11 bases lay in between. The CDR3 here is CASSLGRGRTDTQYF. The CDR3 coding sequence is TGCGCCAGCAGCTTGGGGCGGGGGCGGACAGATACGCAGTATTTT.

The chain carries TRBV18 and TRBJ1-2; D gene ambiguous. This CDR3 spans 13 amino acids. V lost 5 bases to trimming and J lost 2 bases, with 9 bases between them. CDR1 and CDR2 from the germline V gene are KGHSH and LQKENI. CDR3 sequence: CASSSGRNYGYTF. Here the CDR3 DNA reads TGTGCCAGCTCATCCGGACGGAACTATGGCTACACCTTC.